The next 32 T cell receptor beta chains were all read from a single sample in a study of blood T cell repertoires in COVID-19. Sequencing was performed with immunoSEQ multiplex PCR; in TCRdb, only in-frame clones are kept and a portion is missing. Of around 250,000 clones listed, approximately 82% are singletons. The sample consisted of peripheral blood. These receptors originate from a man older than 75 with acute or convalescent COVID-19.

The chain combines TRBV6-5 with TRBJ1-6; 7 nucleotides match TRBD1. Germline CDR1 is MNHEY and CDR2 is SVGAGI. With 6 bases clipped from V and 7 bases from J, the junction kept 6 bases outside the gene matches. The CDR3 runs to 14 residues. The chain's CDR3 is CASRTQGGNSPLHF. As DNA, the CDR3 is TGTGCCAGCAGGACGCAGGGGGGAAATTCACCCCTCCACTTT.

The genes are TRBV27 and TRBJ2-7; no definite D call. V was cut by 0 bases and J by 3 bases, with 9 bases left in between. CDR1 is MNHEY and CDR2 is SMNVEV in the germline V gene (reference sequence). The CDR3 sequence is 14 residues long. Written as DNA, the CDR3 is TGTGCCAGCAGTTTATCTAATAGAGGCTACGAGCAGTACTTC. It yields the protein CASSLSNRGYEQYF.

Of note for this clone: The germline gene is not matched at one end of the junction; a read error may be the cause. This rearrangement joins TRBV7-7 to TRBJ2-1, with D unclear. Per the germline V gene, CDR1 is SSHAT and CDR2 is FNYEAQ (reference sequence). CDR3 length: 15 residues. CDR3: CASSLGSGSYNEQFF. The CDR3 DNA follows: TGTGCTAGCAGCTTAGGGTCAGGCTCCTACAATGAGCAGTTCTTC.

The gene calls are TRBV6-5 and TRBJ1-1; no clear D gene. V was trimmed by 2 bases and J by 0 bases, leaving 7 bases between them. The germline V gene encodes CDR1 MNHEY and CDR2 SVGAGI. CDR3 length: 14 residues. This CDR3 reads CASSYTQMNTEAFF. The CDR3, as DNA: TGTGCCAGCAGTTACACACAAATGAACACTGAAGCTTTCTTT.

The chain is built from TRBV7-8 and TRBJ1-5; possibly TRBD1 for D (5 bases). The length of the CDR3 is 12 residues. Germline CDR1 reads SGHVS; CDR2 reads FQNEAQ. Trimming took 5 bases from V and 6 from J, leaving 8 bases between them. CDR3 region: CASSPGVQPQHF. CDR3 DNA: TGTGCCAGCAGCCCGGGGGTTCAGCCCCAGCATTTT.

This chain joins TRBV5-4 and TRBJ2-7; D may be TRBD1 (6 bases). Germline V gene lookup returns CDR1 SGHNT and CDR2 YYREEE (reference sequence). V was cut by 5 bases and J by 1 base, with 10 bases left in between. This CDR3 spans 13 amino acids. CDR3 residues: CASRQTGSYEQYF. In DNA, the CDR3 is TGTGCCAGCAGACAGACAGGATCCTACGAGCAGTACTTC.

The rearrangement uses TRBV6-5 and TRBJ2-4; a possible D gene is TRBD1 (6 bases). Germline V gives CDR1 MNHEY, CDR2 SVGAGI. This CDR3 contains 16 residues. Trimming shortened V by 4 bases and J by 1 base, and 14 bases separated the two germline ends. CDR3 amino acids: CASSFRGIGAKNIQYF. CDR3 nucleotides: TGTGCCAGCAGTTTTAGGGGGATTGGGGCCAAAAACATTCAGTACTTC.

V and J are TRBV27 and TRBJ2-7, with TRBD2 identical over 11 bases. The CDR3 has 15 amino acids. Trimming took 8 bases from V and 6 from J; bases not matched to a gene: 12. In germline, CDR1 is MNHEY, CDR2 SMNVEV (reference sequence). CDR3: CASHPLSGRAGEQYF. The CDR3 DNA follows: TGTGCCAGCCACCCCCTTAGCGGGAGGGCAGGCGAGCAGTACTTC.

The genes are TRBV3-1 (or the pseudogene TRBV3-2) and TRBJ2-2, with TRBD2 as a possible D gene (5 bases). The length of the CDR3 is 12 residues. Trimming shortened V by 6 bases and J by 6 bases, and 8 bases separated the two germline ends. From germline, CDR1 is LGHDT and CDR2 YNNKEL (reference sequence). DNA for the CDR3: TGTGCCAGCAGGAGGCGGGCCGGGGAGCTGTTTTTT. Its translation is CASRRRAGELFF.

The chain has TRBV5-8 and TRBJ1-5, with 11 bases fitting TRBD1. Germline V gives CDR1 SGHTS, CDR2 YDEGEE. This CDR3 is built from 16 residues. V lost 4 bases and J lost 5; bases outside the gene matches: 8. The CDR3 loop is CASSLGQGVYYQPQHF. CDR3 sequence (DNA): TGTGCCAGCAGCCTGGGACAGGGGGTCTACTATCAGCCCCAGCATTTT.

This chain links TRBV7-2 with TRBJ2-3, with D possibly being TRBD2 (6 bases). In germline, CDR1 is SGHTA, CDR2 FQGNSA. Trimming took 2 bases from V and 1 from J, leaving 13 bases between them. The CDR3 has 16 residues. This CDR3 reads CASSLWDSPRTDTQYF. Here the CDR3 DNA reads TGTGCCAGCAGCTTATGGGACTCGCCTCGCACAGATACGCAGTATTTT.

The chain recombines TRBV5-6 with TRBJ2-7, with 9 bases matching TRBD1. Unmatched junction bases numbered 9, after V lost 0 bases and J lost 2 bases. Germline CDR1 is SGHDT and CDR2 is YYEEEE. The CDR3 has 17 residues. The CDR3 region is CASSLGPPGQGAYEQYF. CDR3 DNA: TGTGCCAGCAGCTTGGGGCCACCGGGACAGGGTGCCTACGAGCAGTACTTC.

This chain connects TRBV29-1 to TRBJ2-7; the match to TRBD2 covers 9 bases. Per germline, CDR1 SQVTM and CDR2 ANQGSEA. V gave up 0 bases and J gave up 3 bases; unmatched junction bases: 12. There are 17 residues in the CDR3. CDR3 nucleotide sequence: TGCAGCGTTGAAGAGGGAACTGGGAGCGGGAGGTTCTACGAGCAGTACTTC. Translated, it gives CSVEEGTGSGRFYEQYF.

The V gene is TRBV19, the J gene TRBJ2-5; 10 bases match TRBD2. The J segment lost 5 bases and the V segment lost 3 bases, leaving 6 bases of the junction unmatched. The length of the CDR3 is 15 residues. CDR1 LNHDA and CDR2 SQIVND come from the germline V gene (reference sequence). In DNA form, the CDR3 reads TGTGCCAGTAGTATCTCTAGCGGGAGTTGGGAGACCCAGTACTTC. It is translated as CASSISSGSWETQYF.

The rearrangement links TRBV30 to TRBJ2-1; D not certain. Looked up from germline, CDR1 is GTSNPN and CDR2 is SVGIG (reference sequence). The ends were cut back, 0 bases at V and 7 bases at J, with 7 bases in the middle. This CDR3 contains 12 residues. CDR3 protein: CAWSVFGNEQFF. The CDR3 nucleotides read TGTGCCTGGAGTGTATTCGGTAATGAGCAGTTCTTC.

The rearrangement uses TRBV28 and TRBJ2-3; D perhaps matches TRBD1 (5 bases). Germline CDR1 and CDR2: MDHEN and SYDVKM. The germline V and J ends were trimmed by 5 bases and 2 bases, with 14 bases remaining between them. The CDR3 has 15 residues. This chain's CDR3 is CASSREQVHTDTQYF. The CDR3, as DNA: TGTGCCAGCAGTCGTGAACAGGTCCACACAGATACGCAGTATTTT.

The chain has TRBV6-5 and TRBJ2-1; D ambiguous. Trimming stripped 6 bases from V and 0 bases from J, with 12 bases between. The CDR3 is 15 residues long. Germline assignment: CDR1 MNHEY and CDR2 SVGAGI. CDR3 loop: CASRTTLSSYNEQFF. The CDR3 DNA follows: TGTGCCAGCAGGACGACTCTGAGCTCCTACAATGAGCAGTTCTTC.

This clone was recorded a few times. The genes are TRBV4-1 and TRBJ2-1; D might be TRBD2 (5 bases). The CDR3 contains 16 residues. The germline V gene has CDR1 MGHRA and CDR2 YSYEKL. Trimming stripped 0 bases from V and 0 bases from J, with 9 bases between. This chain's CDR3 is CASSQEVGNSYNEQFF. CDR3 nucleotides: TGCGCCAGCAGCCAAGAGGTCGGGAACTCCTACAATGAGCAGTTCTTC.

This rearrangement joins TRBV19 to TRBJ1-4; a weak D match, TRBD1 (5 bases). Germline V CDR1 and CDR2: LNHDA, SQIVND (reference sequence). V was pared by 6 bases and J by 8 bases, with 10 bases between. CDR3 length equals 12 residues. As DNA, the CDR3 is TGTGCCAGTAGGAGCAGGGTCGAAAAACTGTTTTTT. It yields the protein CASRSRVEKLFF.

This chain connects TRBV2 to TRBJ2-7; D perhaps matches TRBD1 (5 bases). Germline-derived CDR1 and CDR2 are SNHLY and FYNNEI. With 4 bases removed from V and 4 bases from J, the gap between germline ends came to 17 bases. The CDR3 has 15 amino acids. CDR3 sequence reads: CASSAPALGEYEQYF. As DNA, the CDR3 is TGTGCCAGCAGTGCCCCTGCCCTAGGGGAATACGAGCAGTACTTC.

The J gene is TRBJ2-3, the V gene TRBV21-1; TRBD1 is taken as the D call from the table, unchecked against the DNA. TRBV21-1 is reported as a pseudogene. The CDR3 has 14 residues. CDR3 residues: CASSKDRVSDTQYF. The CDR3, as DNA: TGTGCCAGCAGCAAGGACAGGGTATCGGATACGCAGTATTTT.

The chain combines TRBV5-6 with TRBJ2-2; 9 positions agree with TRBD2. V shed 5 bases and J 5 bases; nucleotides not matched to a gene: 10. CDR1 SGHDT and CDR2 YYEEEE come from the germline V gene. The CDR3 has 16 amino acids. The chain's CDR3 is CASSATRLAGTGELFF. The CDR3 DNA reads TGTGCCAGCAGTGCGACCCGCCTAGCGGGGACCGGGGAGCTGTTTTTT.

The sample holds one count of this clone. An end of the junction does not agree with germline; a read error may underlie this. The genes are TRBV20-1 and TRBJ2-7; D may be TRBD1 (5 bases). The CDR3 length is 10 residues. CDR1 is DFQATT and CDR2 is SNEGSKA in the germline V gene (reference sequence). This CDR3 is CSAGVGAPAF. The CDR3, as DNA: TGCAGTGCTGGGGTAGGGGCCCCGGCATTC.

The chain recombines TRBV30 with TRBJ2-7; 7 bases map to TRBD2. The CDR3 loop spans 15 amino acids. Germline V gene lookup returns CDR1 GTSNPN and CDR2 SVGIG (reference sequence). With V trimmed by 4 bases and J by 6 bases, 15 bases remained unmatched. The CDR3 is CAWMSTSGRTLEQYF. The CDR3 DNA sequence: TGTGCCTGGATGTCCACATCCGGGAGGACTCTCGAGCAGTACTTC.

The chain is built from TRBV6-1 and TRBJ2-7; 7 nucleotides line up with TRBD1. Per germline, CDR1 MNHNS and CDR2 SASEGT. The V and J ends lost 3 bases and 9 bases, in that order; junction bases with no gene match: 8. The CDR3 has 13 amino acids. The CDR3 region is CASSESTGSVQYF. For the CDR3, the DNA is TGTGCCAGCAGTGAGTCGACAGGGTCGGTGCAGTACTTC.

The rearrangement links TRBV7-2 to TRBJ1-5, with 7 positions matching TRBD1. The junction had 10 bases not matched to a gene; V was cut back by 5 bases and J by 6 bases. This CDR3 is 15 amino acids long. Per the germline V gene, CDR1 is SGHTA and CDR2 is FQGNSA. CDR3 region: CASSLQTGLGQPQHF. The DNA for the CDR3 is TGTGCCAGCAGCCTTCAGACAGGGTTGGGTCAGCCCCAGCATTTT.

As concerns this clone: Within the sample, other DNA sequences also encode this same CDR3. The chain uses TRBV5-1 and TRBJ2-5, with TRBD2 matching 10 bases. The CDR3 runs to 14 residues. Germline CDR1 is SGHRS and CDR2 is YFSETQ. After removal of 0 bases from V and 4 bases from J, the junction contained 0 bases not matched to a gene. In DNA, the CDR3 is TGCGCCAGCAGCTTGGGGACTAGCGGAGAGACCCAGTACTTC. It translates to CASSLGTSGETQYF.

This sequence joins TRBV9 and TRBJ2-1; D remains unclear. Germline lookup yields CDR1 SGDLS and CDR2 YYNGEE. The germline V and J ends were trimmed by 2 bases and 8 bases, with 17 bases remaining between them. This CDR3 is built from 15 residues. The CDR3 DNA sequence: TGTGCCAGCAGCGTCGGCCAGACCAGGATCCATGAGCAGTTCTTC. It yields the protein CASSVGQTRIHEQFF. The whole variable domain, remainder taken from reference TRBV9 and TRBJ2-1, is DSGVTQTPKHLITATGQRVTLRCSPRSGDLSVYWYQQSLDQGLQFLIQYYNGEERAKGNILERFSAQQFPDLHSELNLSSLELGDSALYFCASSVGQTRIHEQFFGPGTRLTVL.

This clone was picked up a small number of times. The CDR3 sequence is CASRLTGLPKGGYTF. The CDR3 bases are TGTGCCAGCAGGTTGACAGGTCTACCCAAGGGTGGCTACACCTTC. The gene calls are TRBV28 and TRBJ1-2; D is perhaps TRBD1 (6 bases). The CDR3 consists of 15 residues. CDR1 and CDR2 (germline): MDHEN, SYDVKM. V lost 6 bases and J 7 bases, leaving 21 bases between the germline ends.

The rearrangement uses TRBV19 and TRBJ1-4, with D unclear. V lost 3 bases and J lost 7, with 21 bases in between. The CDR3 covers 17 residues. Per the germline V gene, CDR1 is LNHDA and CDR2 is SQIVND (reference sequence). This CDR3 reads CASSMVGALRRAEKLFF. CDR3 nucleotide sequence: TGTGCCAGTAGTATGGTGGGAGCTCTGCGGCGGGCTGAAAAACTGTTTTTT.

V and J are TRBV24-1 and TRBJ1-5, with 8 bases aligning to TRBD1. J was trimmed by 9 bases and V by 2 bases; bases with no gene match: 5. The germline CDR1 and CDR2 sequences are KGHDR and SFDVKD. The CDR3 has 14 residues. The CDR3 region has the DNA TGTGCCACCAGTGATTCAGGGGGCGCGTGGCCCCAGCATTTT. As protein: CATSDSGGAWPQHF.

The chain uses TRBV28 and TRBJ1-2; D is unclear. Germline values: CDR1 MDHEN, CDR2 SYDVKM. The CDR3 contains 13 residues. V was clipped by 2 bases and J by 4 bases, with 8 bases between them. DNA of the CDR3: TGTGCCAGCAGTTTACCAGGAGGCTATGGCTACACCTTC. Amino acids: CASSLPGGYGYTF.